The rows below give T cell receptor beta chains drawn from one sample of a study of cytomegalovirus exposure and HLA in healthy donors. Profiling relied on immunoSEQ multiplex PCR, and the TCRdb table lists in-frame clones only, not all of them. The sample lists some 110,000 clones, 80% to 85% occurring once. What was sequenced was PBMCs. The receptors originated from a woman aged 25 to 39 in good health and CMV-seronegative. Both conserved end residues are part of each CDR3. The D gene is left open where the match is weak. Not every row has a clone size; where given, it reads once, few, many or a size class.

j_call | clone_size | v_call | d_call | cdr3_aa | cdr3_nt
TRBJ2-1 | . | TRBV29-1 | TRBD2 | CSAGLAVYNEQFF | TGCAGCGCGGGACTAGCGGTCTACAATGAGCAGTTCTTC
TRBJ2-1 | once | TRBV6-6 | TRBD2 | CASRGLAAYNEQFF | TGTGCCAGCAGAGGACTAGCGGCCTACAATGAGCAGTTCTTC
TRBJ1-3 | . | TRBV2 | . | CASSARVPSSGNTIYF | TGTGCCAGCAGTGCTCGGGTCCCCAGCTCTGGAAACACCATATATTTT
TRBJ1-6 | . | TRBV6-5 | TRBD1 | CASGGQPNSPLHF | TGTGCCAGCGGGGGACAGCCTAATTCACCCCTCCACTTT
TRBJ2-3 | . | TRBV19 | . | CASSKSAGTPVYAQYF | TGTGCCAGTAGTAAATCGGCCGGGACACCGGTTTATGCGCAGTATTTT
TRBJ1-5 | . | TRBV18 | . | CASSPQGNQPQHF | TGTGCCAGCTCACCGCAGGGAAATCAGCCCCAGCATTTT
TRBJ2-5 | . | TRBV19 | TRBD2 | CASSLWLAGGVQETQYF | TGTGCCAGTAGTTTGTGGCTAGCGGGGGGTGTGCAAGAGACCCAGTACTTC
TRBJ2-7 | . | TRBV4-1 | . | CASSQVAFGLGAVYEQYF | TGCGCCAGCAGCCAAGTGGCCTTCGGTCTAGGGGCGGTCTACGAGCAGTACTTC
TRBJ2-1 | . | TRBV7-6 | TRBD1 | CASSLAWDRYNEQFF | TGTGCCAGCAGCTTAGCTTGGGACAGGTACAATGAGCAGTTCTTC
TRBJ2-1 | . | TRBV6-5 | TRBD2 | CASRGLAGEYNEQFF | TGTGCCAGCAGGGGACTAGCGGGAGAATACAATGAGCAGTTCTTC
TRBJ2-3 | . | TRBV4-1 | TRBD1 | CASSQVQGQGYSDTQYF | TGCGCCAGCAGCCAAGTCCAGGGACAGGGTTATTCAGATACGCAGTATTTT
TRBJ2-7 | . | TRBV9 | . | CASSVTAGQGGFYEQYF | TGTGCCAGCAGCGTAACGGCCGGGCAGGGGGGCTTCTACGAGCAGTACTTC
TRBJ2-1 | . | TRBV11-3 | . | CASSSLNEQFF | TGTGCCAGCAGCTCTCTAAATGAGCAGTTCTTC
TRBJ2-7 | . | TRBV4-2 | TRBD1 | CASSQSGTGGIYEQYF | TGTGCCAGCAGCCAAAGTGGGACAGGGGGCATCTACGAGCAGTACTTC
TRBJ2-7 | . | TRBV5-1 | . | CASSLGVDYSYEQYF | TGCGCCAGCAGCTTGGGGGTGGACTACTCCTACGAGCAGTACTTC
TRBJ2-3 | few | TRBV4-2 | TRBD2 | CASSQASTSGSTDTQYF | TGTGCCAGCAGCCAAGCCAGTACTAGCGGAAGCACAGATACGCAGTATTTT
TRBJ1-4 | . | TRBV2 | . | CASSEVRRGGGTNEKLFF | TGTGCCAGCAGTGAAGTCCGGCGGGGAGGGGGGACTAATGAAAAACTGTTTTTT
TRBJ2-7 | . | TRBV6-1 | TRBD1 | CASRTGISYEQYF | TGTGCCAGCAGGACAGGGATCTCCTACGAGCAGTACTTC
TRBJ2-6 | . | TRBV14 | TRBD1 | CASSRGTGGPNVLTF | TGTGCCAGCAGCCGAGGGACAGGGGGTCCCAACGTCCTGACTTTC